This T cell receptor (beta chain) originates from a study of sequential checkpoint blockade in melanoma. Sequenced by immunoSEQ multiplex PCR; TCRdb stores in-frame clones only, minus some. In the table there are about 24,000 clones, roughly four fifths of which are singletons. The CDR3 is 13 residues long. Germline V lookup: CDR1 SGHTA, CDR2 FQGNSA. The trim removed 4 bases at V and 6 bases at J, leaving 3 bases unmatched. Treatment given: randomized to nivolumab then ipilimumab (arm A) or the reverse (arm B). This sequence was found in a human donor with melanoma. This rearrangement joins TRBV7-2 to TRBJ2-1; 7 positions agree with TRBD1. The sequenced sample was CD8+ T cells sorted from blood (inferred from file names), obtained from a patient given nivolumab and ipilimumab in sequence. The CDR3 region is CASSSDRVNEQFF. The CDR3 DNA reads as TGTGCCAGCAGCTCCGACAGGGTCAATGAGCAGTTCTTC.